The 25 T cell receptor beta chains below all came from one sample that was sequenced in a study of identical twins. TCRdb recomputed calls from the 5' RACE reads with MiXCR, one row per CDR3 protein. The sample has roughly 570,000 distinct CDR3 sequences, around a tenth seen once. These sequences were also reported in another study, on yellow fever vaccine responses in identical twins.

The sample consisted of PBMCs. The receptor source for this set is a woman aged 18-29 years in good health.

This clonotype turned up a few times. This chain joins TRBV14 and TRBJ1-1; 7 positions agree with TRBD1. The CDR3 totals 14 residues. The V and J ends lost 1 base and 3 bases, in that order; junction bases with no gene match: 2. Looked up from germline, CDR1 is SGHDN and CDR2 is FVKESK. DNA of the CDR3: TGTGCCAGCAGCCAAGGGGGACAGCACACTGAAGCTTTCTTT. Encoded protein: CASSQGGQHTEAFF.

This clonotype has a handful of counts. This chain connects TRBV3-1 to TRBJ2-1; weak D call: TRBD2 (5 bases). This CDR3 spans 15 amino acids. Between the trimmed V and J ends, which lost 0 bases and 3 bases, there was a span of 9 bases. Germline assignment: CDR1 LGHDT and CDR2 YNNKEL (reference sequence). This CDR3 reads CASSQEWRVYNEQFF. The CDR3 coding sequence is TGTGCCAGCAGCCAAGAATGGCGGGTCTACAATGAGCAGTTCTTC.

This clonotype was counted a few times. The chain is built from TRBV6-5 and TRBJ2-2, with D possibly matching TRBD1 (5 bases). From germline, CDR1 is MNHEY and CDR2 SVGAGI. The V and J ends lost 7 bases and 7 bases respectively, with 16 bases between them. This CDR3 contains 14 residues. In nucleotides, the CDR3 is TGTGCCAGCATTAGTGGGGCCGGTAGCGGGGAGCTGTTTTTT. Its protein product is CASISGAGSGELFF.

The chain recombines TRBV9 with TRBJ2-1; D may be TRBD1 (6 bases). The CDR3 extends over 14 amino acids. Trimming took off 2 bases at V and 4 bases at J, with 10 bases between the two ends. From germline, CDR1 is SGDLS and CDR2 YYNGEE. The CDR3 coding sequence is TGTGCCAGCAGCGTTCGGACAGCTTACAATGAGCAGTTCTTC. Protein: CASSVRTAYNEQFF.

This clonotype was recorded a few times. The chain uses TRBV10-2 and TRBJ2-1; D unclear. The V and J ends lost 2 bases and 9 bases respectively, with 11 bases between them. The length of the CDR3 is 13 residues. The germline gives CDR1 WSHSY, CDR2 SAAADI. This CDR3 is CASSEGGVGEQFF. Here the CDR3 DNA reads TGCGCCAGCAGTGAGGGTGGAGTGGGTGAGCAGTTCTTC.

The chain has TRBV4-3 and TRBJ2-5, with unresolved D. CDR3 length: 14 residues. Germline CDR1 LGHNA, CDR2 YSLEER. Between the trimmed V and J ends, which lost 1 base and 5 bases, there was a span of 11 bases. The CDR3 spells CASSQVWNGETQYF. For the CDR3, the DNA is TGCGCCAGCAGCCAAGTTTGGAACGGGGAGACCCAGTACTTC.

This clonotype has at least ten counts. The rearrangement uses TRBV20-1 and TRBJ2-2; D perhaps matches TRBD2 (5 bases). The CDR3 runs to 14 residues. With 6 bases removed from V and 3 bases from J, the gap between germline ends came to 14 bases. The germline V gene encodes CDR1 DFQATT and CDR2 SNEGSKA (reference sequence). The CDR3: CSALLDPDTGELFF. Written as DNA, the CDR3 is TGCAGTGCGTTACTAGACCCGGACACCGGGGAGCTGTTTTTT.

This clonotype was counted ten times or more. The CDR3 sequence: CASSQVSGNEQFF. Here the CDR3 DNA reads TGCGCCAGCAGCCAAGTGTCTGGGAATGAGCAGTTCTTC. This chain uses TRBV4-3 with TRBJ2-1; D gene unclear. In germline, CDR1 is LGHNA, CDR2 YSLEER. With 1 base removed from V and 7 bases from J, the gap between germline ends came to 8 bases. The CDR3 totals 13 residues.

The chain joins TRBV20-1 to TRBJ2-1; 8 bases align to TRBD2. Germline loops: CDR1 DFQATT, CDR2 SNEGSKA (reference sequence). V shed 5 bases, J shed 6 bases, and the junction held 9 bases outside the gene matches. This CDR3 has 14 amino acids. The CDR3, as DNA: TGCAGTGCTGACACCAGCGGGGGCGTCAATGAGCAGTTCTTC. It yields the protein CSADTSGGVNEQFF.

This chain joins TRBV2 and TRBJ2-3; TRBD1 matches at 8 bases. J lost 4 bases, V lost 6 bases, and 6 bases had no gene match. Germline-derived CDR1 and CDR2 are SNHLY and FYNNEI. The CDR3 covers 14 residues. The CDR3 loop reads CASSPDRGPDTQYF. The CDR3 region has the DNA TGTGCCAGCAGCCCAGACAGGGGTCCAGATACGCAGTATTTT. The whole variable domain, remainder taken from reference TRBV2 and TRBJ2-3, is EPEVTQTPSHQVTQMGQEVILRCVPISNHLYFYWYRQILGQKVEFLVSFYNNEISEKSEIFDDQFSVERPDGSNFTLKIRSTKLEDSAMYFCASSPDRGPDTQYFGPGTRLTVL.

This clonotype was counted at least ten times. The CDR3 loop reads CASSQMGAPYEQYF. CDR3 nucleotide sequence: TGTGCCAGCAGCCAGATGGGGGCTCCATACGAGCAGTACTTC. J is TRBJ2-7 and V is TRBV2, with D possibly being TRBD1 (6 bases). The ends were cut back, 6 bases at V and 4 bases at J, with 16 bases in the middle. Germline V gene data show CDR1 as SNHLY and CDR2 as FYNNEI. This CDR3 spans 14 amino acids.

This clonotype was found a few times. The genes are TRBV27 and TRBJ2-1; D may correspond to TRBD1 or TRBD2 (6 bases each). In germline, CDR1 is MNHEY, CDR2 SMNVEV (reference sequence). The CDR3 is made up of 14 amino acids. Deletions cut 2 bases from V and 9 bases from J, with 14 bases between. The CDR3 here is CASSLSRGGAEQFF. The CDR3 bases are TGTGCCAGCAGTTTAAGCAGGGGCGGGGCTGAGCAGTTCTTC.

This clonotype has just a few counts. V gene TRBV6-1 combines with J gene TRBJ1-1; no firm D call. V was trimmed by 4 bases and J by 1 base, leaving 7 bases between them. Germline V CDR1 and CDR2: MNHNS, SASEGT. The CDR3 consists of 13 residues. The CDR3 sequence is CASSGYGNTEAFF. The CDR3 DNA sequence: TGTGCCAGCAGTGGCTACGGGAACACTGAAGCTTTCTTT.

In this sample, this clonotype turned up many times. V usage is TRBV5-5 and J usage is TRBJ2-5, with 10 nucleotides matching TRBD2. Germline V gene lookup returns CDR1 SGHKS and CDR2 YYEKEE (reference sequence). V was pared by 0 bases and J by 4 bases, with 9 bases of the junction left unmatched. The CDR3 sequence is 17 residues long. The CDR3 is CASSLALAGVHGETQYF. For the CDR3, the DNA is TGTGCCAGCAGCTTGGCGCTAGCGGGGGTCCATGGAGAGACCCAGTACTTC. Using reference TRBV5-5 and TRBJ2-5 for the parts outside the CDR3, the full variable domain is DAGVTQSPTHLIKTRGQQVTLRCSPISGHKSVSWYQQVLGQGPQFIFQYYEKEERGRGNFPDRFSARQFPNYSSELNVNALLLGDSALYLCASSLALAGVHGETQYFGPGTRLLVL.

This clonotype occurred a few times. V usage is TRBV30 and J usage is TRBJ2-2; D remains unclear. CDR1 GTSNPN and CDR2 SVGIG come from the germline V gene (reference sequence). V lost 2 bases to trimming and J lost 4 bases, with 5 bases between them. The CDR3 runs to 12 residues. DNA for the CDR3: TGTGCCTGGAGTATTGGCACCGGGGAGCTGTTTTTT. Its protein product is CAWSIGTGELFF.

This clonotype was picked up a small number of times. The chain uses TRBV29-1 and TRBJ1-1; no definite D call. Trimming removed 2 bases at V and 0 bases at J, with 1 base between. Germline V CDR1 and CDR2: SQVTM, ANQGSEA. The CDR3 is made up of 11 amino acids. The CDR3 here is CSVELNTEAFF. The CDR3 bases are TGCAGCGTTGAATTGAACACTGAAGCTTTCTTT.

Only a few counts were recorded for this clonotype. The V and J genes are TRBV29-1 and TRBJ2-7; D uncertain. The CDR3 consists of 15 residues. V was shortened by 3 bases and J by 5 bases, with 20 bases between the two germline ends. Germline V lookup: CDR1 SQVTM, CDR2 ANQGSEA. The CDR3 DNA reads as TGCAGCGTTGAGTTGGTGTCCTCAGGTGGCGACGAGCAGTACTTC. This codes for CSVELVSSGGDEQYF.

CDR3 amino acids: CASSRGQETNYGYTF. CDR3 bases: TGCGCCAGCAGTCGGGGACAGGAAACTAACTATGGCTACACCTTC. The chain combines TRBV5-1 with TRBJ1-2, with TRBD1 matching 8 bases. The CDR3 extends over 15 amino acids. The germline V gene encodes CDR1 SGHRS and CDR2 YFSETQ. The V gene end was trimmed by 5 bases and the J gene end by 0 bases; junction bases not matched to a gene: 6.

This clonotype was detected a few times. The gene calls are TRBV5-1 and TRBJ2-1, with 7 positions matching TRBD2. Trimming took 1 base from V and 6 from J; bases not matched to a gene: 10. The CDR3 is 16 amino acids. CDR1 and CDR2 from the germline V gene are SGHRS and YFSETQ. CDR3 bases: TGCGCCAGCAGCTTGTATGGGAGGGCCGGTTCCAATGAGCAGTTCTTC. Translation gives CASSLYGRAGSNEQFF.

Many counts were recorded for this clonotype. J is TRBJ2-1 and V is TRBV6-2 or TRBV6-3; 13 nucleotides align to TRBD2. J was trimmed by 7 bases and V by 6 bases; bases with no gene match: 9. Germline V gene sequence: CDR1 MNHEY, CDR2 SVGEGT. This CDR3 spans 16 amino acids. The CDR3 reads CASSFGTSGMRNEQFF. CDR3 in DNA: TGTGCCAGCAGCTTCGGGACTAGCGGGATGCGAAATGAGCAGTTCTTC.

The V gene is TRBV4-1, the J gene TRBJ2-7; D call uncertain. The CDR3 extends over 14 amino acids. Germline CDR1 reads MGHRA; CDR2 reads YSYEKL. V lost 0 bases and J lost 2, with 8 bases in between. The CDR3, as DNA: TGCGCCAGCAGCCAAGATCCCCCCCCCTACGAGCAGTACTTC. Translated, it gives CASSQDPPPYEQYF.

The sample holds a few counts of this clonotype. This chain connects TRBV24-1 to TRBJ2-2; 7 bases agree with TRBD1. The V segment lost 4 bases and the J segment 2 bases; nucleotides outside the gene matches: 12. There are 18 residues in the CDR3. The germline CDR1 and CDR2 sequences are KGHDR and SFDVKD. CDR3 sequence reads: CATSDKDRAAANTGELFF. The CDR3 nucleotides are TGTGCCACCAGTGACAAAGACAGGGCGGCGGCAAACACCGGGGAGCTGTTTTTT.

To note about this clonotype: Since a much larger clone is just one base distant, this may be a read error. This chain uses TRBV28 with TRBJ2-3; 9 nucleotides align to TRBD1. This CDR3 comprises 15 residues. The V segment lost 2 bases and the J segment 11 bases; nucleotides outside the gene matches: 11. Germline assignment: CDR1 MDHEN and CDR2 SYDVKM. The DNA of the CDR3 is TGTGCCAGCAGTTTACGGACCGGGACAGGGCCGAAGCAGTATTTT. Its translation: CASSLRTGTGPKQYF.

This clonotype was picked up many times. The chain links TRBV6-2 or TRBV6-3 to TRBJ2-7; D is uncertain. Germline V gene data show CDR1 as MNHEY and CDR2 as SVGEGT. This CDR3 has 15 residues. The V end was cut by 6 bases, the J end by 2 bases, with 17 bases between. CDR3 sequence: CASSYIRVNTYEQYF. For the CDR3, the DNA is TGTGCCAGCAGCTATATTAGGGTCAACACCTACGAGCAGTACTTC.

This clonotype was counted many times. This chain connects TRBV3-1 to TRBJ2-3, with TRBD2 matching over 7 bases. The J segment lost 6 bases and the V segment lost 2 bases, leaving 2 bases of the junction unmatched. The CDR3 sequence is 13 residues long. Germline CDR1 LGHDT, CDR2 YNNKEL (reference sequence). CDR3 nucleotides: TGTGCCAGCAGCCAACGGGAGGCGGATACGCAGTATTTT. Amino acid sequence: CASSQREADTQYF.